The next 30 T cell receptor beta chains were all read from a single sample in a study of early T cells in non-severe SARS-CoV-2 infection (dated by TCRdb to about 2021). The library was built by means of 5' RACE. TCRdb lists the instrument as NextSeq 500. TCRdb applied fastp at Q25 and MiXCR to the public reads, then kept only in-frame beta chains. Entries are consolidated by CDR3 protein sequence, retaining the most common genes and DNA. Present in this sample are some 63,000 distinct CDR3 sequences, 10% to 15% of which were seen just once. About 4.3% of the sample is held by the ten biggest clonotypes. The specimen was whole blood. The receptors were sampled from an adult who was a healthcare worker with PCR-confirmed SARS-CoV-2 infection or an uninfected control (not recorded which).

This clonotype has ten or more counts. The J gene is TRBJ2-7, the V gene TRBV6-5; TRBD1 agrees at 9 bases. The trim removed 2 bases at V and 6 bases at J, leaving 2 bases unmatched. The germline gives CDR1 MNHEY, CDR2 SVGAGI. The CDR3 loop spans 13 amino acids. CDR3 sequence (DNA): TGTGCCAGCAGTTACGGACAGGGGACCGAGCAGTACTTC. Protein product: CASSYGQGTEQYF.

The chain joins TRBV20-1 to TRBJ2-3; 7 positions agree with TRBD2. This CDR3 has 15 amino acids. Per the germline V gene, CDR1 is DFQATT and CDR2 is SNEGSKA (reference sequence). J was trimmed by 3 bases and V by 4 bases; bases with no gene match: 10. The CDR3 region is CSANSGTTFTDTQYF. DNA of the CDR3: TGCAGTGCTAACTCCGGGACTACATTTACAGATACGCAGTATTTT.

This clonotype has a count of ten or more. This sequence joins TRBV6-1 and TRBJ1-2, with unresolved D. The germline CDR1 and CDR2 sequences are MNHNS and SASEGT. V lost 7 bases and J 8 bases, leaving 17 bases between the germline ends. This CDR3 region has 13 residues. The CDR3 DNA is TGTGCCAGCAAGGCCCCCTCGACGGAAGGCTACACCTTC. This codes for CASKAPSTEGYTF.

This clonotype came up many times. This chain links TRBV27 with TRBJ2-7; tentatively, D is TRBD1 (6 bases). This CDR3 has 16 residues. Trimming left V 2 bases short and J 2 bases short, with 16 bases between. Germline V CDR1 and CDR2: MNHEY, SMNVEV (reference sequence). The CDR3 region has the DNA TGTGCCAGCAGTTTACAGCCGGGACACAGCGCCTACGAGCAGTACTTC. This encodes CASSLQPGHSAYEQYF.

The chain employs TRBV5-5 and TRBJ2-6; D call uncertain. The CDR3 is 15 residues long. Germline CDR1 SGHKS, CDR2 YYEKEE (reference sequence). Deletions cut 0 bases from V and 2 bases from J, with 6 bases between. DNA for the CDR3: TGTGCCAGCAGCTTGGAGGGTACTGGGGCCAACGTCCTGACTTTC. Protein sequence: CASSLEGTGANVLTF.

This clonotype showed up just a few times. CDR3 sequence (DNA): TGCGCCAGCAGCCCGGGCGCGACAGGGGCAGATACGCAGTATTTT. Residues: CASSPGATGADTQYF. V gene TRBV10-2 combines with J gene TRBJ2-3; TRBD1 matches at 8 bases. CDR1 is WSHSY and CDR2 is SAAADI in the germline V gene. The trim removed 6 bases at V and 4 bases at J, leaving 9 bases unmatched. CDR3 length equals 15 residues.

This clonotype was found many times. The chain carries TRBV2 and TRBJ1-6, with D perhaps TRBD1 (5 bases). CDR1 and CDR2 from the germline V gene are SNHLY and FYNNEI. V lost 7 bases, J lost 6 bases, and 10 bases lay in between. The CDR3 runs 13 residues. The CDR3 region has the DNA TGTGCCAGCAACCGGGACCCTAATTCACCCCTCCACTTT. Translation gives CASNRDPNSPLHF.

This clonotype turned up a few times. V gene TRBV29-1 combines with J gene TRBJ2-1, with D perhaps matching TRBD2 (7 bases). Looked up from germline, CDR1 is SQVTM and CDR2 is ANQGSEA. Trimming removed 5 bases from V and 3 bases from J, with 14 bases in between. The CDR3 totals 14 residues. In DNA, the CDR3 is TGCAGCGTTACTCGGGGAGGGGGCTACAATGAGCAGTTCTTC. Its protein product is CSVTRGGGYNEQFF.

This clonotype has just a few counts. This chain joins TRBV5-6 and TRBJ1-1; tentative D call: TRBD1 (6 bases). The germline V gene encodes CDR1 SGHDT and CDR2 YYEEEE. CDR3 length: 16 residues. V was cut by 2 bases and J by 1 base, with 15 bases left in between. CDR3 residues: CASSLERGGPNTEAFF. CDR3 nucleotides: TGTGCCAGCAGCTTAGAGCGTGGGGGGCCGAACACTGAAGCTTTCTTT.

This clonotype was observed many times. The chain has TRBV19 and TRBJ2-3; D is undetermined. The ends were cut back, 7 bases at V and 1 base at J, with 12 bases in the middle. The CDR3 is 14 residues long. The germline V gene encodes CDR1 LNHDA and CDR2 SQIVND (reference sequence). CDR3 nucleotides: TGTGCCAGTACCGCAGTGGGCGGCACAGATACGCAGTATTTT. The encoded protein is CASTAVGGTDTQYF.

The CDR3 DNA reads as TGTGCCAGCAGTGTTAGGGGGCCCTACTACGAGCAGTACTTC. This translates into CASSVRGPYYEQYF. The chain uses TRBV6-1 and TRBJ2-7, with 7 bases aligning to TRBD1. The V gene's germline CDR1 is MNHNS and CDR2 SASEGT. V lost 4 bases to trimming and J lost 3 bases; unmatched junction nucleotides: 6. CDR3 length: 14 residues.

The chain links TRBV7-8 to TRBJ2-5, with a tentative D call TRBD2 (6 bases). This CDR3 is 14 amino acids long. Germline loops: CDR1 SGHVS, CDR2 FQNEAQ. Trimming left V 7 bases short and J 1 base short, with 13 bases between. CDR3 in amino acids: CASIWTTGQETQYF. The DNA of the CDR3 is TGTGCCAGCATCTGGACTACGGGCCAAGAGACCCAGTACTTC.

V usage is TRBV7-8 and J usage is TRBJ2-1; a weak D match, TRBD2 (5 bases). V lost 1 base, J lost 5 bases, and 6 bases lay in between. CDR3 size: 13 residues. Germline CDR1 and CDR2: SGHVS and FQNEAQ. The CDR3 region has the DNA TGTGCCAGCAGCTTAGGACTAAACAATGAGCAGTTCTTC. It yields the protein CASSLGLNNEQFF.

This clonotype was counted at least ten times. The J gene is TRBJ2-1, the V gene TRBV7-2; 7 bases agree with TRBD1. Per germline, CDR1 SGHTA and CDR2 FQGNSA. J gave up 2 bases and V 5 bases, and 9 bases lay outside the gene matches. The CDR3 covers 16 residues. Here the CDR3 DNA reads TGTGCCAGCAGCCCCGGGACAGCGAGAGCCTACAATGAGCAGTTCTTC. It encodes CASSPGTARAYNEQFF.

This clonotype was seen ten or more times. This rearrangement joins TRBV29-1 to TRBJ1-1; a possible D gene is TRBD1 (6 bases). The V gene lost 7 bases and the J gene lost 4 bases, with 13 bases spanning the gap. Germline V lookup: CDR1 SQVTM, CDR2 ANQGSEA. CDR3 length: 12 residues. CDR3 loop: CSAGAEGTEAFF. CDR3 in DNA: TGCAGCGCGGGGGCGGAAGGCACTGAAGCTTTCTTT.

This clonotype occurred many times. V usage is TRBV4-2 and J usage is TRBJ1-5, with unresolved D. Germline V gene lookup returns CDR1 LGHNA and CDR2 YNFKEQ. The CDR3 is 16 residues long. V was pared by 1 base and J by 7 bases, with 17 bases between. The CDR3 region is CASSQAAGTLGQPQHF. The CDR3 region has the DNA TGTGCCAGCAGCCAAGCAGCGGGTACCCTAGGGCAGCCCCAGCATTTT.

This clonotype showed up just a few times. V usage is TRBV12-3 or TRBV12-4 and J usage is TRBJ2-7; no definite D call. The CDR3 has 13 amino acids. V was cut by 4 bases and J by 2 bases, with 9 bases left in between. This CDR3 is CASSSRTPYEQYF. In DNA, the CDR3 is TGTGCCAGCAGTTCCAGGACGCCCTACGAGCAGTACTTC.

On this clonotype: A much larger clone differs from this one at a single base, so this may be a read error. The CDR3 reads CASSQGPGQGTTDTQYF. The CDR3 DNA follows: TGTGCCAGCAGCCAAGGGCCGGGACAGGGCACCACAGATACGCAGTATTTT. The J gene is TRBJ2-3, the V gene TRBV4-2; TRBD1 aligns across 9 bases. This CDR3 is built from 17 residues. Germline V CDR1 and CDR2: LGHNA, YNFKEQ. With 1 base clipped from V and 2 bases from J, the junction kept 7 bases outside the gene matches.

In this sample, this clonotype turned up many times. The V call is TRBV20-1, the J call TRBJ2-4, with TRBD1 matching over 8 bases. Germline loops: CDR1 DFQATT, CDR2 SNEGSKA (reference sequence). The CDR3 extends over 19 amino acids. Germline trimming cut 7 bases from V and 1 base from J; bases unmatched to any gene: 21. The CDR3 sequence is CSVTRSRGQGALAKNIQYF. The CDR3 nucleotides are TGCAGTGTAACCAGATCCCGAGGGCAGGGGGCCCTGGCCAAAAACATTCAGTACTTC.

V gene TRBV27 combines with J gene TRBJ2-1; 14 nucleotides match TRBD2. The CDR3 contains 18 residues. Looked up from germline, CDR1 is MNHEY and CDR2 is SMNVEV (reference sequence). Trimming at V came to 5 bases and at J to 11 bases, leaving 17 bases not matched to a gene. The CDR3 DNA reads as TGTGCCAGCAGTCCCGGACTAGCGGGGGGCCCCGATTATCTGAAGCAGTTCTTC. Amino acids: CASSPGLAGGPDYLKQFF.

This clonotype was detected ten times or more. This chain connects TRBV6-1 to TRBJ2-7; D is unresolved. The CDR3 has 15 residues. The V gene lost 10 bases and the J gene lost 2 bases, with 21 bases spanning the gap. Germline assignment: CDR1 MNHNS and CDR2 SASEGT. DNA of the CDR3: TGTGCCATACCGGGCCCCAGCTCCTTTCCCTACGAGCAGTACTTC. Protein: CAIPGPSSFPYEQYF.

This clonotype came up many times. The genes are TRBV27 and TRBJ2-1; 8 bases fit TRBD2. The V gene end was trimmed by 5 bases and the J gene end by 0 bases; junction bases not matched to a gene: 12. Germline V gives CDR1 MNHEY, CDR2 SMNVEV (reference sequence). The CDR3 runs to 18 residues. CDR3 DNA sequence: TGTGCCAGCAGTACTCTCCTCCAGCGGGGGAGCTCCTACAATGAGCAGTTCTTC. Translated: CASSTLLQRGSSYNEQFF.

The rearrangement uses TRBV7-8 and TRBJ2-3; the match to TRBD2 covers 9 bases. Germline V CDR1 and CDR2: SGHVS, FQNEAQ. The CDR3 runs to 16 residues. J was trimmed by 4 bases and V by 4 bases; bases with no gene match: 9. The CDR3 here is CASSSPGGGAADTQYF. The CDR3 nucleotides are TGTGCCAGCAGCTCCCCGGGCGGGGGGGCTGCAGATACGCAGTATTTT. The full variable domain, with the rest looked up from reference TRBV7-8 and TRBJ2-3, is GAGVSQSPRYKVAKRGQDVALRCDPISGHVSLFWYQQALGQGPEFLTYFQNEAQLDKSGLPSDRFFAERPEGSVSTLKIQRTQQEDSAVYLCASSSPGGGAADTQYFGPGTRLTVL.

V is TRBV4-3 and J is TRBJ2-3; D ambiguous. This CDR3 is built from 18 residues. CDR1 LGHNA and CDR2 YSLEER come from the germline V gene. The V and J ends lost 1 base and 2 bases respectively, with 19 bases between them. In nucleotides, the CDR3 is TGCGCCAGCAGCCAAGCGATCCTTGGGCGCAGTTCCACAGATACGCAGTATTTT. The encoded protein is CASSQAILGRSSTDTQYF.

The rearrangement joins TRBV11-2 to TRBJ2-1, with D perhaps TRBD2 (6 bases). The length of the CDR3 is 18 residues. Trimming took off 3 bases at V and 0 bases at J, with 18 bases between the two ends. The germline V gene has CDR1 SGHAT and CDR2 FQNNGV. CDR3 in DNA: TGTGCCAGCAGCTTGATGGGAGGCCGGGGGAGCTCCTACAATGAGCAGTTCTTC. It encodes CASSLMGGRGSSYNEQFF.

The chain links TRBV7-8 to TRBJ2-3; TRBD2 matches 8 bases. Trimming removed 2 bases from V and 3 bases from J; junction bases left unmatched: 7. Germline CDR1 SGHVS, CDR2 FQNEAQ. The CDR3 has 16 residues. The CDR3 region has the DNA TGTGCCAGCAGCTTAACAACCGGGACTAGAACAGATACGCAGTATTTT. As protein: CASSLTTGTRTDTQYF. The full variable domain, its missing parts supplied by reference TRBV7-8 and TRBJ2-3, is GAGVSQSPRYKVAKRGQDVALRCDPISGHVSLFWYQQALGQGPEFLTYFQNEAQLDKSGLPSDRFFAERPEGSVSTLKIQRTQQEDSAVYLCASSLTTGTRTDTQYFGPGTRLTVL.

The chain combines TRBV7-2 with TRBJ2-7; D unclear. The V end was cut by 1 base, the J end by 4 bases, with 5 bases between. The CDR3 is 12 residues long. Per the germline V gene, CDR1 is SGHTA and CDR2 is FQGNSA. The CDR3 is CASSLVIYEQYF. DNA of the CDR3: TGTGCCAGCAGCTTAGTAATTTACGAGCAGTACTTC.

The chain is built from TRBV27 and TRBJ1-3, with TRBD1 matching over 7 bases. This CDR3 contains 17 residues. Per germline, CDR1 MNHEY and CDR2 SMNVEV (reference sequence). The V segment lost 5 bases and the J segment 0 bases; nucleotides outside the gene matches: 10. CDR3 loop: CASSPNGGQHSGNTIYF. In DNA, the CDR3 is TGTGCCAGCAGTCCCAATGGGGGACAGCACTCTGGAAACACCATATATTTT.

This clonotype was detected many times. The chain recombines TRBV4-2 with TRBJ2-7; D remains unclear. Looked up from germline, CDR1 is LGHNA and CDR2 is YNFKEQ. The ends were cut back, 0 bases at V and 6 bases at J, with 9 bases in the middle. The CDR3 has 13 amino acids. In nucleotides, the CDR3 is TGTGCCAGCAGCCAAGAGCCTACAAGCGAGCAGTACTTC. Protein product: CASSQEPTSEQYF.

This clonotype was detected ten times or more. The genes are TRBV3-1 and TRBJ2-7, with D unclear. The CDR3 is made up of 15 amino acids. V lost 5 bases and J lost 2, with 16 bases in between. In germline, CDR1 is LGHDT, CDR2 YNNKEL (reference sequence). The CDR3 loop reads CASSSRSVPAYEQYF. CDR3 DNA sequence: TGTGCCAGCAGCTCCAGGTCTGTCCCGGCCTACGAGCAGTACTTC.